Following are 11 T cell receptor beta chains from one sample sequenced in a study of blood T cell repertoires in COVID-19. Sequencing used immunoSEQ multiplex PCR; TCRdb keeps in-frame clones, though not all of them. This sample has about 190,000 clones; 90% occur once, and the top ten carry roughly 0.6%. The sequenced sample was peripheral blood. Source of these receptors: a man aged 45-60 years with acute or convalescent COVID-19.

This chain connects TRBV5-1 to TRBJ1-4; 7 nucleotides match TRBD1. The CDR3 sequence is 17 residues long. CDR1 and CDR2 from the germline V gene are SGHRS and YFSETQ. The ends lost 4 bases at V and 3 bases at J; junction bases unmatched: 12. The CDR3 loop is CASSKDRDSRANEKLFF. In DNA form, the CDR3 reads TGCGCCAGCAGCAAAGACCGGGACAGCAGGGCTAATGAAAAACTGTTTTTT.

This chain uses TRBV5-1 with TRBJ1-1; D is possibly TRBD1 (5 bases). Trimming left V 5 bases short and J 0 bases short, with 14 bases between. Germline V lookup: CDR1 SGHRS, CDR2 YFSETQ. The CDR3 is 15 residues long. The CDR3 coding sequence is TGCGCCAGCAGTTCGCAGGGATCGATGAACACTGAAGCTTTCTTT. Protein product: CASSSQGSMNTEAFF.

This sequence joins TRBV15 and TRBJ2-7; possible D gene TRBD1, 6 bases. The germline V gene encodes CDR1 LNHNV and CDR2 YYDKDF (reference sequence). V was clipped by 4 bases and J by 3 bases, with 16 bases between them. The CDR3 is 15 amino acids. This CDR3 reads CATSKGLGADYEQYV. The CDR3 DNA is TGTGCCACCAGCAAGGGCCTGGGGGCGGACTACGAGCAGTACGTC.

This clone was picked up one time. This chain uses TRBV10-1 with TRBJ2-5; weak D call: TRBD2 (5 bases). The CDR3 extends over 15 amino acids. V was clipped by 6 bases and J by 1 base, with 15 bases between them. CDR1 is WNHNN and CDR2 is SYGVQD in the germline V gene (reference sequence). CDR3 in amino acids: CASSPGSATQETQYF. For the CDR3, the DNA is TGCGCCAGCAGCCCGGGGTCTGCGACCCAAGAGACCCAGTACTTC.

The rearrangement joins TRBV30 to TRBJ1-2; 7 bases are a match to TRBD1. CDR3 length: 15 residues. In germline, CDR1 is GTSNPN, CDR2 SVGIG (reference sequence). V shed 1 base, J shed 3 bases, and the junction held 8 bases outside the gene matches. CDR3 region: CAWSGRQGGDYGYTF. The CDR3 DNA reads TGTGCCTGGAGTGGGCGACAGGGAGGTGACTATGGCTACACCTTC.

The J gene is TRBJ1-6, the V gene TRBV5-6; 8 bases are shared with TRBD1. The CDR3 is 13 residues long. J was trimmed by 14 bases and V by 4 bases; bases with no gene match: 8. CDR1 is SGHDT, CDR2 YYEEEE, per germline. CDR3 nucleotides: TGTGCCAGCAGCAAGCAACAGGGGGACGCCCTCCACTTT. Residues: CASSKQQGDALHF.

The chain is built from TRBV2 and TRBJ1-2; TRBD1 might be the D (5 bases). CDR3 length: 13 amino acids. V lost 6 bases and J 2 bases, leaving 10 bases between the germline ends. The germline V gene has CDR1 SNHLY and CDR2 FYNNEI. The CDR3 spells CASRGQANYGYTF. CDR3 DNA sequence: TGTGCCAGCAGGGGGCAGGCCAACTATGGCTACACCTTC. Based on the CDR3 plus reference TRBV2 and TRBJ1-2, the full variable domain is EPEVTQTPSHQVTQMGQEVILRCVPISNHLYFYWYRQILGQKVEFLVSFYNNEISEKSEIFDDQFSVERPDGSNFTLKIRSTKLEDSAMYFCASRGQANYGYTFGSGTRLTVV.

This clone occurred a few times. The chain recombines TRBV9 with TRBJ1-3; D not resolved. Trimming took 4 bases from V and 5 from J, leaving 7 bases between them. This CDR3 comprises 12 residues. Germline V gives CDR1 SGDLS, CDR2 YYNGEE. The CDR3 region is CASSQSRNTIYF. For the CDR3, the DNA is TGTGCCAGCAGCCAGTCGCGAAACACCATATATTTT.

This chain uses TRBV30 with TRBJ2-5, with 8 nucleotides matching TRBD1. J gave up 5 bases and V 2 bases, and 10 bases lay outside the gene matches. The CDR3 has 15 residues. CDR1 is GTSNPN, CDR2 SVGIG, per germline (reference sequence). CDR3 nucleotides: TGTGCCTGGAGTTGGGAACAGGGGGGTTTGGAGACCCAGTACTTC. Protein sequence: CAWSWEQGGLETQYF. Full variable domain (outside the CDR3, taken from reference TRBV30 and TRBJ2-5): SQTIHQWPATLVQPVGSPLSLECTVEGTSNPNLYWYRQAAGRGLQLLFYSVGIGQISSEVPQNLSASRPQDRQFILSSKKLLLSDSGFYLCAWSWEQGGLETQYFGPGTRLLVL.

This chain joins TRBV21-1 and TRBJ1-6; the table's D call, TRBD1, has no DNA check behind it. TRBV21-1 is shown as a pseudogene. The CDR3 loop spans 17 amino acids. CDR3 amino acids: CASHLGVGLFYNSPLHF. The CDR3 DNA reads as TGTGCCAGTCATCTAGGGGTAGGGTTGTTCTATAATTCACCCCTCCACTTT.

V usage is TRBV4-3 and J usage is TRBJ1-3; D ambiguous. Trimming took off 0 bases at V and 3 bases at J, with 15 bases between the two ends. Germline V gene data show CDR1 as LGHNA and CDR2 as YSLEER. This CDR3 contains 17 residues. The CDR3 region has the DNA TGCGCCAGCAGCCAAGATACGGGCAGGAGGAATGGAAACACCATATATTTT. Its translation: CASSQDTGRRNGNTIYF.